Below, 31 T cell receptor beta chains from the same sample are listed, as sequenced in a study of CD8+CD57+ T cells in acquired aplastic anemia. Genomic DNA templated the TCR beta VDJ and CDR3 profiling. TCRdb fed the reads into MiXCR, producing one record per CDR3 protein. The data contain 250,000 to 300,000 distinct CDR3 sequences, roughly three fifths of them singletons. The sequencing sample was made of sorted CD4+, CD8+, or CD8+CD57+ T cells (not recorded which) from PBMCs. The receptors here all came from a human donor with severe aplastic anemia or a healthy control (not recorded which).

The CDR3 protein is CSAGRSQGDYETQYF. The DNA of the CDR3 is TGCAGTGCTGGGCGAAGTCAGGGGGACTACGAGACCCAGTACTTC. This sequence joins TRBV20-1 and TRBJ2-5; either TRBD1 or TRBD2 may fit D (7 bases each). The germline V gene has CDR1 DFQATT and CDR2 SNEGSKA (reference sequence). Trimming shortened V by 5 bases and J by 5 bases, and 21 bases separated the two germline ends. The CDR3 loop spans 15 amino acids.

The chain employs TRBV7-2 and TRBJ2-2; D is possibly TRBD1 or TRBD2 (5 bases each). Between the trimmed V and J ends, which lost 1 base and 4 bases, there was a span of 7 bases. The CDR3 is made up of 14 amino acids. CDR1 and CDR2 (germline): SGHTA, FQGNSA. The CDR3 protein is CASSLGGTTGELFF. The CDR3 DNA reads TGTGCCAGCAGCTTAGGTGGGACCACCGGGGAGCTGTTTTTT.

This clonotype was seen only a few times. One end of the junction does not line up with germline, which may come from a read error. This rearrangement joins TRBV24-1 to TRBJ2-3, with D possibly matching TRBD2 (6 bases). This CDR3 comprises 12 residues. CDR1 is KGHDR and CDR2 is SFDVKD in the germline V gene. CDR3 in DNA: TGTGCCAGCAGTTTAAGCGGGGATACGCAGTATTTT. Translating it yields CASSLSGDTQYF.

The V gene is TRBV7-6, the J gene TRBJ2-7, with unresolved D. This CDR3 has 11 residues. V gave up 3 bases and J gave up 7 bases, with 7 bases separating them. From germline, CDR1 is SGHVS and CDR2 FNYEAQ. CDR3: CASSFSEEQYF. CDR3 nucleotides: TGTGCCAGCAGCTTCTCGGAGGAGCAGTACTTC.

This sequence joins TRBV9 and TRBJ1-2; D is ambiguous. Trimming cost V 4 bases and J 10 bases, with 8 bases left between them. The CDR3 sequence is 10 residues long. Germline CDR1 is SGDLS and CDR2 is YYNGEE. In DNA, the CDR3 is TGTGCCAGCAGCCGGAGTCTCTACACCTTC. Amino acid sequence: CASSRSLYTF. The entire variable domain, with the rest obtained from reference TRBV9 and TRBJ1-2, is as follows: DSGVTQTPKHLITATGQRVTLRCSPRSGDLSVYWYQQSLDQGLQFLIQYYNGEERAKGNILERFSAQQFPDLHSELNLSSLELGDSALYFCASSRSLYTFGSGTRLTVV.

The chain has TRBV5-6 and TRBJ2-2; a possible D gene is TRBD1 (6 bases). V was cut by 5 bases and J by 4 bases, with 12 bases left in between. This CDR3 has 14 amino acids. The germline gives CDR1 SGHDT, CDR2 YYEEEE. The CDR3: CASSFRGGTGELFF. The CDR3, as DNA: TGTGCCAGCAGTTTTCGAGGGGGCACCGGGGAGCTGTTTTTT.

This rearrangement joins TRBV5-5 to TRBJ1-2, with 7 bases that match TRBD1. Per germline, CDR1 SGHKS and CDR2 YYEKEE (reference sequence). V dropped 4 bases and J dropped 2; count of bases not matched to a gene: 8. The CDR3 runs to 15 residues. CDR3 coding DNA: TGTGCCAGCAGCCCGGAAACGGGACAGAACTATGGCTACACCTTC. Translating it yields CASSPETGQNYGYTF.

This clonotype is a singleton in its sample. Germline and junction disagree at one end, which may indicate a read error. This chain links TRBV19 with TRBJ1-5; 9 bases are shared with TRBD1. Germline V gives CDR1 LNHDA, CDR2 SQIVND (reference sequence). The CDR3 consists of 16 residues. The CDR3 region has the DNA TGTGCCAGTAGTGCCCCTGGACAGGGGAGGTATCAGCACCAGCATTTT. It translates to CASSAPGQGRYQHQHF.

The chain uses TRBV25-1 and TRBJ1-1; possible D gene TRBD1, 5 bases. Germline CDR1 reads MGHDK; CDR2 reads SYGVNS. The V and J ends lost 6 bases and 10 bases respectively, with 18 bases between them. The CDR3 covers 13 residues. CDR3 sequence: CASSLREGGGAFF. DNA for the CDR3: TGTGCCAGCAGCCTGCGCGAGGGCGGGGGAGCTTTCTTT.

On this clonotype itself: The junction shows a germline mismatch at one end, possibly a read error. V and J are TRBV9 and TRBJ2-7; D ambiguous. CDR1 and CDR2 from the germline V gene are SGDLS and YYNGEE. The CDR3 is 11 residues long. CDR3 DNA: TGTGCCAGCAGCGTAGGGCCCGGGCAGAACTTC. This encodes CASSVGPGQNF.

The V and J genes are TRBV4-1 and TRBJ2-7; unclear D gene. The CDR3 covers 15 residues. V gave up 0 bases and J gave up 0 bases, with 9 bases separating them. The V gene's germline CDR1 is MGHRA and CDR2 YSYEKL. This chain's CDR3 is CASSQDPGDSYEQYF. For the CDR3, the DNA is TGCGCCAGCAGCCAAGATCCGGGTGACTCCTACGAGCAGTACTTC.

V gene TRBV9 combines with J gene TRBJ1-5; the match to TRBD1 covers 9 bases. Germline CDR1 reads SGDLS; CDR2 reads YYNGEE. J was trimmed by 2 bases and V by 4 bases; bases with no gene match: 7. The CDR3 length is 16 residues. In nucleotides, the CDR3 is TGTGCCAGCAGCCCAGGGGACAGGGTGGGCAATCAGCCCCAGCATTTT. Translation gives CASSPGDRVGNQPQHF.

With regard to this clonotype: The junction departs from germline at one end; a sequencing error may be responsible. This rearrangement joins TRBV7-7 to TRBJ2-5; 11 positions match TRBD1. The germline CDR1 and CDR2 sequences are SSHAT and FNYEAQ (reference sequence). The CDR3 extends over 17 amino acids. CDR3 DNA: TGTGCTAGCAGCTTAGGGACAGGGGGTCCGATCCAAGAGACCCAGTACTTC. This sequence encodes CASSLGTGGPIQETQYF.

The chain is built from TRBV5-4 and TRBJ2-7; D is unresolved. Germline V gene data show CDR1 as SGHNT and CDR2 as YYREEE (reference sequence). Trimming removed 0 bases from V and 0 bases from J, with 13 bases in between. The CDR3 spans 16 residues. The CDR3 loop is CASSLGGPKSSYEQYF. The DNA for the CDR3 is TGTGCCAGCAGCTTGGGAGGTCCAAAAAGCTCCTACGAGCAGTACTTC.

This clonotype was observed at least ten times. The rearrangement links TRBV19 to TRBJ2-6; D not certain. The CDR3 contains 15 residues. V gave up 3 bases and J gave up 0 bases, with 6 bases separating them. The germline V gene has CDR1 LNHDA and CDR2 SQIVND (reference sequence). The chain's CDR3 is CASSILLSGANVLTF. Written as DNA, the CDR3 is TGTGCCAGTAGTATTCTCCTCTCTGGGGCCAACGTCCTGACTTTC.

The chain employs TRBV5-1 and TRBJ2-3; the D is unclear. The germline V and J ends were trimmed by 0 bases and 6 bases, with 11 bases remaining between them. CDR3 size: 14 residues. The germline CDR1 and CDR2 sequences are SGHRS and YFSETQ. The CDR3 is CASSLAQTSDTQYF. The CDR3 nucleotides are TGCGCCAGCAGCTTGGCACAGACCTCGGATACGCAGTATTTT.

This clonotype was seen many times. The chain couples TRBV12-3 or TRBV12-4 to TRBJ2-3; TRBD2 matches 9 bases. With V trimmed by 6 bases and J by 2 bases, 6 bases remained unmatched. This CDR3 is 15 amino acids long. The CDR3 here is CASRPGLAFTDTQYF. The CDR3 DNA reads TGTGCCAGCAGGCCGGGACTAGCTTTCACAGATACGCAGTATTTT.

This clonotype was observed a handful of times. V gene TRBV2 combines with J gene TRBJ1-2; no reliable D call. Trimming cost V 7 bases and J 1 base, with 13 bases left between them. The CDR3 sequence is 14 residues long. Germline lookup yields CDR1 SNHLY and CDR2 FYNNEI. In DNA, the CDR3 is TGTGCCAGCACCCATGACGGGGTTAACTATGGCTACACCTTC. As protein: CASTHDGVNYGYTF.

This clonotype appeared a few times. V usage is TRBV2 and J usage is TRBJ2-7; D is unresolved. Trimming cost V 10 bases and J 6 bases, with 16 bases left between them. CDR3 length: 12 amino acids. Germline-derived CDR1 and CDR2 are SNHLY and FYNNEI. CDR3 in DNA: TGTGCCACAGGACCATTACTACGCGAGCAGTACTTC. Translated: CATGPLLREQYF.

V and J are TRBV5-6 and TRBJ1-2; D is ambiguous. The CDR3 has 16 amino acids. Trimming shortened V by 5 bases and J by 5 bases, and 22 bases separated the two germline ends. The germline V gene has CDR1 SGHDT and CDR2 YYEEEE. CDR3 sequence: CASRAGVRYVDYGYTF. As DNA, the CDR3 is TGTGCCAGCAGAGCGGGAGTCAGGTATGTGGATTATGGCTACACCTTC.

The chain joins TRBV2 to TRBJ2-1; D is possibly TRBD2 (5 bases). Trimming stripped 7 bases from V and 7 bases from J, with 5 bases between. Germline CDR1 reads SNHLY; CDR2 reads FYNNEI. This CDR3 region has 10 residues. CDR3 residues: CASTGNEQFF. DNA of the CDR3: TGTGCCAGCACGGGGAATGAGCAGTTCTTC.

Concerning this clonotype itself: The conserved phenylalanine or tryptophan is not found at the CDR3 terminus, so this likely reflects a read error. The DNA is omitted, as the CDR3 cannot be located on it reliably, and the CDR3 follows TCRdb's listing. The rearrangement links TRBV7-2 to TRBJ1-6. In germline, CDR1 is SGHTA, CDR2 FQGNSA. The length of the CDR3 is 10 amino acids, counting both ends. The CDR3 loop reads CASSLASGLS.

This clonotype was counted between two and nine times. The chain is built from TRBV2 and TRBJ2-7; 9 nucleotides line up with TRBD1. Germline CDR1 reads SNHLY; CDR2 reads FYNNEI. CDR3 length equals 12 residues. Unmatched junction bases numbered 8, after V lost 10 bases and J lost 7 bases. CDR3 loop: CATRQGVGEQYF. The CDR3 bases are TGTGCCACTAGACAGGGGGTGGGGGAGCAGTACTTC.

The J gene is TRBJ2-3, the V gene TRBV15, with 12 bases that match TRBD2. J was trimmed by 5 bases and V by 9 bases; bases with no gene match: 12. Germline CDR1 reads LNHNV; CDR2 reads YYDKDF (reference sequence). The CDR3 sequence is 16 residues long. The CDR3 coding sequence is TGTGCCACTTCTCTCGGACTAGCGGGGAGGGGAGATACGCAGTATTTT. It translates to CATSLGLAGRGDTQYF.

Remarks on this clonotype: A much larger clone lies one base from this, so it may be a read error. This chain links TRBV6-6 with TRBJ2-3, with 11 bases fitting TRBD2. Unmatched junction bases numbered 11, after V lost 6 bases and J lost 0 bases. Germline-derived CDR1 and CDR2 are MNHNY and SVGAGI (reference sequence). This CDR3 has 18 amino acids. The CDR3 nucleotides read TGTGCCAGCAGACGTCTAGCGGGGGGTTGGATTAGCACAGATACGCAGTATTTT. It specifies CASRRLAGGWISTDTQYF.

V and J are TRBV9 and TRBJ1-2; D is uncertain. The CDR3 totals 11 residues. Per germline, CDR1 SGDLS and CDR2 YYNGEE. V was clipped by 2 bases and J by 2 bases, with 1 base between them. The chain's CDR3 is CASSVNYGYTF. The CDR3 DNA reads TGTGCCAGCAGCGTGAACTATGGCTACACCTTC.

On this clonotype: The junction differs from germline at one of its ends, possibly a read error. For the CDR3, the DNA is TGTGCCAGCAGTTTTGCGGGGGGGCAGGTAGATACGCAGTATTTT. Translation: CASSFAGGQVDTQYF. The chain joins TRBV10-3 to TRBJ2-3; 9 positions match TRBD2. CDR1 and CDR2 from the germline V gene are ENHRY and SYGVKD. This CDR3 spans 15 amino acids.

The chain employs TRBV29-1 and TRBJ1-2; tentative D call: TRBD1 (6 bases). The V end was cut by 3 bases, the J end by 2 bases, with 13 bases between. Germline loops: CDR1 SQVTM, CDR2 ANQGSEA. The CDR3 loop spans 14 amino acids. CDR3 loop: CSVEDTTGNYGYTF. CDR3 nucleotides: TGCAGCGTTGAGGATACGACAGGAAACTATGGCTACACCTTC.

This clonotype was recorded at least ten times. The chain links TRBV5-8 to TRBJ2-1; tentatively, D is TRBD2 (6 bases). Looked up from germline, CDR1 is SGHTS and CDR2 is YDEGEE. The germline V and J ends were trimmed by 4 bases and 4 bases, with 21 bases remaining between them. This CDR3 has 17 amino acids. The DNA for the CDR3 is TGTGCCAGCAGCCGAACTAGCAAACAGAAGAGTTACAATGAGCAGTTCTTC. As protein: CASSRTSKQKSYNEQFF.

The chain links TRBV20-1 to TRBJ2-1; 11 bases are shared with TRBD2. CDR1 DFQATT and CDR2 SNEGSKA come from the germline V gene (reference sequence). V shed 0 bases and J 12 bases; nucleotides not matched to a gene: 13. The CDR3 length is 16 residues. CDR3 DNA: TGCAGTGCTAGAGATCCGGTAGCGGGGGGGAAAGATACGCAGTTCTTC. Translating it yields CSARDPVAGGKDTQFF.

This chain uses TRBV10-3 with TRBJ1-2; D not resolved. Germline loops: CDR1 ENHRY, CDR2 SYGVKD. The germline V and J ends were trimmed by 1 base and 0 bases, with 15 bases remaining between them. The CDR3 runs to 17 residues. The CDR3 loop is CAISEFLVGESNYGYTF. The CDR3 DNA is TGTGCCATCAGTGAGTTTCTTGTGGGAGAATCTAACTATGGCTACACCTTC.